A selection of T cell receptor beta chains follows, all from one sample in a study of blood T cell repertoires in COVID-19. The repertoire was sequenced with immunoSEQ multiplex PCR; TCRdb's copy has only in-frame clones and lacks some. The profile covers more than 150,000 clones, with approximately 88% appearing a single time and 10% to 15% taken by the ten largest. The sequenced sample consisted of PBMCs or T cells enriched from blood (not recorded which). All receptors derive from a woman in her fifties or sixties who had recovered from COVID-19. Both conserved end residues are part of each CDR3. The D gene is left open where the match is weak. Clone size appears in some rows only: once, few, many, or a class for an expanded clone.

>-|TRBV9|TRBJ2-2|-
CASSVGSSANTGELFF
TGTGCCAGCAGCGTAGGAAGTAGCGCGAACACCGGGGAGCTGTTTTTT
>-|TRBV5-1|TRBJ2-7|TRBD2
CASSPTSGRMYEQYF
TGCGCCAGCAGCCCTACTAGCGGGAGGATGTACGAGCAGTACTTC
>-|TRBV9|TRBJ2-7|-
CASSARQAPYEQYF
TGTGCCAGCAGCGCCCGACAGGCCCCCTACGAGCAGTACTTC
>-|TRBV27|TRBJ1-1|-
CASSLLWGDAEAFF
TGTGCCAGCAGTCTACTCTGGGGGGACGCAGAAGCTTTCTTT
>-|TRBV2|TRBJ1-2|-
CASSAVQGRYTF
TGTGCCAGCAGTGCGGTACAGGGCCGCTACACCTTC
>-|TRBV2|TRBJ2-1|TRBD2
CASSEGLAGGEQFF
TGTGCCAGCAGTGAGGGACTAGCGGGCGGAGAGCAGTTCTTC
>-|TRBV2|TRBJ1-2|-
CASPPGQDYGYTF
TGTGCCAGCCCACCGGGACAAGACTATGGCTACACCTTC
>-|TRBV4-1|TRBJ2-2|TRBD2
CASSQATSGRTVGELFF
TGCGCCAGCAGCCAAGCGACTAGCGGGAGGACGGTCGGGGAGCTGTTTTTT
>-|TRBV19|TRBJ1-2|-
CASSISGDYGYTF
TGTGCCAGTAGTATTTCAGGGGACTATGGCTACACCTTC
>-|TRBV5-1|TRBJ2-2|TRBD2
CASSSGGHWNTGELFF
TGCGCCAGCAGCTCGGGGGGTCACTGGAACACCGGGGAGCTGTTTTTT
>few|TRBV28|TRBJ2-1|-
CASSSASLQGLYNEQFF
TGTGCCAGCAGTTCCGCCTCTCTCCAGGGTCTCTACAATGAGCAGTTCTTC
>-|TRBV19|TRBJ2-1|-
CASSIGLNEQFF
TGTGCCAGTAGTATCGGTCTCAATGAGCAGTTCTTC
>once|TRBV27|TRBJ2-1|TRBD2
CATQLYGGNYNEQFF
TGTGCCACTCAACTTTACGGGGGGAACTACAATGAGCAGTTCTTC
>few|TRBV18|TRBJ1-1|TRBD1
CASSPYRGQAEAFF
TGTGCCAGCTCACCTTACAGGGGGCAGGCTGAAGCTTTCTTT
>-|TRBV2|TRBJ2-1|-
CASSDREKGIGEQFF
TGTGCCAGCAGTGACAGGGAAAAAGGTATTGGTGAGCAGTTCTTC
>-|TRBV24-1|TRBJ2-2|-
CATSDRDSSLPGELFF
TGTGCCACCAGTGACCGGGACTCCTCGCTTCCCGGGGAGCTGTTTTTT
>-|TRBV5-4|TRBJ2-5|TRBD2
CASSDQGLAARGQYF
TGTGCCAGCAGCGACCAGGGACTAGCGGCCAGGGGCCAGTACTTC
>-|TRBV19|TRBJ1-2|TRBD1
CASSPWTGGGYGYTF
TGTGCCAGTAGTCCCTGGACAGGGGGCGGCTATGGCTACACCTTC
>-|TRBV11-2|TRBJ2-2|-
CASTSGELFF
TGTGCCAGCACCTCTGGGGAGCTGTTTTTT